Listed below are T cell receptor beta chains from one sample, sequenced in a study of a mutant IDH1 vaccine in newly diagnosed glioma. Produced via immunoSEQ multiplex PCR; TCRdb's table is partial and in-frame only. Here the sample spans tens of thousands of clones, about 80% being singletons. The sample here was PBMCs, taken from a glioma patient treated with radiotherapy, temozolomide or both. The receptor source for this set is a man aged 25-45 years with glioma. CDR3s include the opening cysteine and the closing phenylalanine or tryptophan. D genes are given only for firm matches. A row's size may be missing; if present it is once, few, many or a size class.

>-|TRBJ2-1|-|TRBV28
CASSLRNRYNEQFF
TGTGCCAGCAGTTTACGGAATAGATACAATGAGCAGTTCTTC
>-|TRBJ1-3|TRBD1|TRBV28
CASSPFTGAGGNTIYF
TGTGCCAGCAGCCCATTTACAGGGGCAGGAGGAAACACCATATATTTT
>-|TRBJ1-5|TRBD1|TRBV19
CASTPPGQGVGWDNQPQHF
TGTGCCAGTACCCCACCGGGACAGGGGGTAGGGTGGGACAATCAGCCCCAGCATTTT
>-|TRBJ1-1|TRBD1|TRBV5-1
CASSLGDRPNTEAFF
TGCGCCAGCAGCTTGGGGGACAGGCCCAACACTGAAGCTTTCTTT
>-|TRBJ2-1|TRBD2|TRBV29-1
CSVVSSGAGDEQFF
TGCAGCGTTGTCTCTAGCGGGGCGGGAGATGAGCAGTTCTTC
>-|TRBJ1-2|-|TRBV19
CAARHPRGRANYGYTF
TGTGCCGCAAGACACCCTCGGGGAAGAGCTAACTATGGCTACACCTTC
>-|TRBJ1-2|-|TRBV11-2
CASSPIMGYRLYGYTF
TGTGCCAGCAGCCCTATCATGGGGTACAGACTCTATGGCTACACCTTC
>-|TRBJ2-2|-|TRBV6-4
CASSKGKNTGELFF
TGTGCCAGCAGTAAAGGGAAGAACACCGGGGAGCTGTTTTTT
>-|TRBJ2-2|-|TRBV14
CASSRVTGNTGELFF
TGTGCCAGCAGCCGAGTTACGGGAAACACCGGGGAGCTGTTTTTT
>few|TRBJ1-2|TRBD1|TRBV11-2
CASSLGGTGLDGYTF
TGTGCCAGCAGCTTAGGCGGGACAGGGTTAGACGGCTACACCTTC
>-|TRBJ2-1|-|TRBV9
CASNTPGAVEQFF
TGTGCCAGCAACACGCCAGGTGCGGTTGAGCAGTTCTTC
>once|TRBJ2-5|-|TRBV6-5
CATAIDLEETQYF
TGTGCCACCGCGATCGATTTGGAGGAGACCCAGTACTTC
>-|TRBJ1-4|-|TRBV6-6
CASSRRAINEKLFF
TGTGCCAGCAGTCGCCGGGCCATTAATGAAAAACTGTTTTTT
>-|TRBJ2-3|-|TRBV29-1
CSVEVLGERGGDTQYF
TGCAGCGTTGAAGTTCTCGGGGAGAGGGGTGGAGATACGCAGTATTTT
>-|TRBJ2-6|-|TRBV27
CASSPGRQGFSGANVLTF
TGTGCCAGCAGTCCCGGGCGGCAGGGCTTCTCTGGGGCCAACGTCCTGACTTTC
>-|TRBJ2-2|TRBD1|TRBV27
CASSFSGTGAYTGELFF
TGTGCCAGCAGTTTCTCCGGGACAGGGGCGTACACCGGGGAGCTGTTTTTT
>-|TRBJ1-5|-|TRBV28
CASRGGRGEGNQPQHF
TGTGCCAGCAGGGGGGGTAGGGGGGAAGGCAATCAGCCCCAGCATTTT
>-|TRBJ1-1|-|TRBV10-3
CAISAPGGSEAFF
TGTGCCATCAGTGCCCCCGGGGGATCTGAAGCTTTCTTT
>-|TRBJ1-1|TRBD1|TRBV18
CASSLSYRGRTEAFF
TGTGCCAGCTCACTCTCGTACAGGGGGAGGACTGAAGCTTTCTTT
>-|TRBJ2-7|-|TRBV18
CASSPGITYEQYF
TGTGCCAGCTCACCCGGGATAACCTACGAGCAGTACTTC
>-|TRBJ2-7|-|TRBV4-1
CASSSGPNREQYF
TGCGCCAGCAGCTCCGGGCCCAACCGAGAGCAGTACTTC
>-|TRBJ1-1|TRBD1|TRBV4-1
CASSHPGTGKTEAFF
TGCGCCAGCAGCCATCCCGGGACAGGGAAGACTGAAGCTTTCTTT
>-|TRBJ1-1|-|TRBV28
CASSLKAANTEAFF
TGTGCCAGCAGTTTGAAGGCCGCGAACACTGAAGCTTTCTTT
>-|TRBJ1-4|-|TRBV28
CASSGATNEKLFF
TGTGCCAGCAGTGGTGCAACTAATGAAAAACTGTTTTTT
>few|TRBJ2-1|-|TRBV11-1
CASSFGERSNEQFF
TGTGCCAGCAGCTTTGGTGAAAGGTCTAATGAGCAGTTCTTC
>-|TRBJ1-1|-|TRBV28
CASSLLSKNTEAFF
TGTGCCAGCAGTTTACTGTCCAAGAACACTGAAGCTTTCTTT
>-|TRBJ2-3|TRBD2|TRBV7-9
CASSGGGVRTDTQYF
TGTGCCAGCAGCGGGGGGGGTGTGCGGACAGATACGCAGTATTTT
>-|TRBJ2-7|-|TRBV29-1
CSVLGVYEQYF
TGCAGCGTTTTGGGGGTTTACGAGCAGTACTTC
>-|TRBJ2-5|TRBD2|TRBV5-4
CASSSLGGGQETQYF
TGTGCCAGCAGCTCCCTGGGGGGGGGCCAAGAGACCCAGTACTTC
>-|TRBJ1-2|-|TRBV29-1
CSVSQQGRQYGYTF
TGCAGCGTTAGTCAACAGGGACGACAGTATGGCTACACCTTC
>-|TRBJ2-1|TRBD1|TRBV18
CASSPDRAFNEQFF
TGTGCCAGCTCACCGGACAGGGCCTTCAATGAGCAGTTCTTC
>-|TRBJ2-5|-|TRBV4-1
CASSQYAGRFTETQYF
TGCGCCAGCAGCCAATACGCAGGGAGATTTACCGAGACCCAGTACTTC
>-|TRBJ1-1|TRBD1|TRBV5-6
CASSPETGLMNTEAFF
TGTGCCAGCAGCCCGGAGACAGGGTTAATGAACACTGAAGCTTTCTTT
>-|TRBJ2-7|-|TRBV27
CASSSPPDTSHYEQYF
TGTGCCAGCAGTTCCCCACCCGACACCTCCCATTACGAGCAGTACTTC
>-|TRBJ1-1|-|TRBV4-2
CASSQIGQTNTEAFF
TGTGCCAGCAGCCAGATAGGACAGACTAACACTGAAGCTTTCTTT
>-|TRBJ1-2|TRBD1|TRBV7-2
CASSRTPGQGLDYGYTF
TGTGCCAGCAGCCGAACCCCGGGACAGGGTCTAGACTATGGCTACACCTTC
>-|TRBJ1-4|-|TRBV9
CASSPPPATNEKLFF
TGTGCCAGCAGCCCCCCGCCGGCAACTAATGAAAAACTGTTTTTT
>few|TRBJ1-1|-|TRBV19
CASSTDEGVNTEAFF
TGTGCCAGTAGTACCGATGAGGGGGTGAACACTGAAGCTTTCTTT
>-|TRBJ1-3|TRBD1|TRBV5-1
CASSLWTGAGNTIYF
TGCGCCAGCAGCCTCTGGACAGGGGCTGGAAACACCATATATTTT
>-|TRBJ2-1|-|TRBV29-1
CSVDSTSSYNEQFF
TGCAGCGTTGACTCGACCAGCTCCTACAATGAGCAGTTCTTC
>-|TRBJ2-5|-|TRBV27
CASSWGNLETQYF
TGTGCCAGCAGTTGGGGGAATCTAGAGACCCAGTACTTC